A single sample is the source of the 8 T cell receptor beta chains below, sequenced in a study of read filtering for tumor transcriptome and immune sequencing. This library used roughly 400 ng RNA and molecular barcoded adaptors spanning alpha/delta and beta/gamma chains. Each CDR3 protein is one row after TCRdb ran MiXCR on the reads. The repertoire holds tens of thousands of distinct CDR3 sequences, with around a fifth as singletons. Sequencing was done on a sample of a population of CD138-negative cells sorted from bone marrow. The source is a donor at least 40 years old with multiple myeloma.

This clonotype was found a few times. V usage is TRBV3-1 and J usage is TRBJ2-3; 10 bases match TRBD2. Germline CDR1 LGHDT, CDR2 YNNKEL (reference sequence). The CDR3 has 16 amino acids. V gave up 5 bases and J gave up 3 bases; unmatched junction bases: 8. CDR3 sequence (DNA): TGTGCCAGCAGCTTCCGAGCGGGGGGGGTAACAGATACGCAGTATTTT. It codes for CASSFRAGGVTDTQYF.

This clonotype was picked up many times. This could be a read error, since a much larger clone is one nucleotide away. V and J are TRBV4-1 and TRBJ2-7; D not resolved. This CDR3 is 15 amino acids long. Deletions cut 4 bases from V and 4 bases from J, with 17 bases between. CDR1 MGHRA and CDR2 YSYEKL come from the germline V gene. DNA of the CDR3: TGCGCCAGCAGCCCCTCCCAGGTGGGCATTTACGAGCAGTACTTC. Translation gives CASSPSQVGIYEQYF.

As to this clonotype: A much larger clone is a single base away; this may be a read error. This chain uses TRBV5-4 with TRBJ1-1; D may be TRBD1 (5 bases). CDR1 and CDR2 from the germline V gene are SGHNT and YYREEE (reference sequence). This CDR3 has 13 amino acids. Written as DNA, the CDR3 is TGTGCCAGCAACTTGCGCAGGGTCACTGAAGCTTTCTTT. It yields the protein CASNLRRVTEAFF.

The sample holds many counts of this clonotype. The genes are TRBV5-1 and TRBJ2-1; no reliable D call. Germline CDR1 and CDR2: SGHRS and YFSETQ. Trimming left V 3 bases short and J 8 bases short, with 12 bases between. The CDR3 is 13 amino acids. The CDR3 coding sequence is TGCGCCAGCAGCTCGACCCCCGGCGATGAGCAGTTCTTC. This codes for CASSSTPGDEQFF.

This clonotype has ten or more counts. The rearrangement uses TRBV20-1 and TRBJ2-3; 7 nucleotides match TRBD2. CDR1 DFQATT and CDR2 SNEGSKA come from the germline V gene (reference sequence). This CDR3 has 14 amino acids. The J segment lost 3 bases and the V segment lost 6 bases, leaving 9 bases of the junction unmatched. This CDR3 reads CSARTSAGTDTQYF. Here the CDR3 DNA reads TGCAGTGCAAGAACTAGCGCCGGGACAGATACGCAGTATTTT.

This clonotype was recorded a few times. This chain uses TRBV20-1 with TRBJ2-5; D may be TRBD2 (6 bases). TRBJ2-1 explains the end of the DNA better; the J call may be wrong. In germline, CDR1 is DFQATT, CDR2 SNEGSKA (reference sequence). The CDR3 totals 12 residues. For the CDR3, the DNA is TGCAGTGCTAGACGGGGGACGGAGACCCAGTTCTTC. This gives the protein CSARRGTETQFF.

This clonotype was seen at least ten times. This sequence joins TRBV20-1 and TRBJ2-5, with TRBD2 as a possible D gene (6 bases). The CDR3 has 16 residues. Deletions cut 4 bases from V and 4 bases from J, with 22 bases between. Germline V gene sequence: CDR1 DFQATT, CDR2 SNEGSKA (reference sequence). This CDR3 is CSATDALGGRGETQYF. In DNA form, the CDR3 reads TGCAGTGCTACTGACGCTTTAGGCGGGCGGGGAGAGACCCAGTACTTC.

This clonotype was seen a handful of times. The chain carries TRBV4-1 and TRBJ2-7; the match to TRBD2 covers 7 bases. The CDR3 has 16 residues. The ends lost 4 bases at V and 1 base at J; junction bases unmatched: 10. CDR1 is MGHRA and CDR2 is YSYEKL in the germline V gene. CDR3 coding DNA: TGCGCCAGCAGCCCCGGAGGGCTAGCGGAGTCCTACGAGCAGTACTTC. It is translated as CASSPGGLAESYEQYF.